This is a list of T cell receptor beta chains from one sample in a study of Tregs in tolerant kidney transplant recipients. Only in-frame clones appear in the TCRdb table, and some are missing; sequencing was by immunoSEQ multiplex PCR. This sample has roughly 70,000 clones, with more than 75% found just once. The source was CD4+ T cells from blood (PBMCs), collected 6 months after the transplant. The receptors were sampled from a human patient who received a combined kidney and bone marrow transplant. Some T cells could come from the graft donor. Both conserved end residues are part of each CDR3. A D gene is named only where the DNA matches it firmly. Clone size is given for some rows only: seen once, a few or many times, or a class if the clone is expanded.

V gene,D gene,CDR3 length,clone size,J gene,CDR3 DNA,CDR3 protein
TRBV11-3,TRBD1,14,NA,TRBJ2-1,TGTGCCAGCAGCCAGACAGGGGAAAGGGGTTGGGAGTTCTTC,CASSQTGERGWEFF
TRBV5-1,NA,14,NA,TRBJ2-7,TGCGCCAGCAGCTTGTTTGTCGGTGGCTACGAGCAGTACTTC,CASSLFVGGYEQYF
TRBV7-9,NA,15,NA,TRBJ2-2,TGTGCCAGCAGCTTCTCCGGGTTTAACACCGGGGAGCTGTTTTTT,CASSFSGFNTGELFF
TRBV6-1,TRBD1,18,NA,TRBJ2-2,TGTGCCAGCAGTGAATGGGGGGCAGGGGGCATGTACACCGGGGAGCTGTTTTTT,CASSEWGAGGMYTGELFF
TRBV27,NA,13,NA,TRBJ2-5,TGTGCCAGCAGCCAAGCTCACCAAGAGACCCAGTACTTC,CASSQAHQETQYF
TRBV19,NA,15,NA,TRBJ2-5,TGTGCCAGTAGTATGGGCCAGGTTTCCACGGAGACCCAGTACTTC,CASSMGQVSTETQYF
TRBV19,TRBD2,16,NA,TRBJ2-5,TGTGCCAGTAGTATGGTACTAGCGGGGGGGTCAGAGACCCAGTACTTC,CASSMVLAGGSETQYF
TRBV7-8,TRBD2,15,NA,TRBJ2-7,TGTGCCAGCAGCTTAATCAGCGGGAGCTCCTACGAGCAGTACTTC,CASSLISGSSYEQYF
TRBV7-2,NA,19,few,TRBJ2-2,TGTGCCAGCAGCTTAGCGCGGAGACCCGGGGCTAGGAGGGCCGGGGAGCTGTTTTTT,CASSLARRPGARRAGELFF
TRBV9,NA,14,NA,TRBJ2-5,TGTGCCAGCAGCGCAACAACAGGGAGAGAGACCCAGTACTTC,CASSATTGRETQYF
TRBV15,TRBD2,15,once,TRBJ2-2,TGTGCCACCCTAAGAGGGCAGGGAGGGACCGGGGAGCTGTTTTTT,CATLRGQGGTGELFF
TRBV4-1,NA,18,NA,TRBJ1-1,TGCGCCAGCAGCCAAGATGCCCGTGTCTGGGGCATGAACACTGAAGCTTTCTTT,CASSQDARVWGMNTEAFF
TRBV12-5,NA,17,NA,TRBJ2-2,TGTGCTAGTGGTTTGGTACCCAAAGACACCGACACCGGGGAGCTGTTTTTT,CASGLVPKDTDTGELFF
TRBV4-3,TRBD2,16,NA,TRBJ2-7,TGCGCCAGCAGCCAAGATGTGACTAGCGGACACTACGAGCAGTACTTC,CASSQDVTSGHYEQYF
TRBV18,NA,14,NA,TRBJ1-2,TGTGCCAGCCAACCTGGTGCCGGGATGTATGGCTACACCTTC,CASQPGAGMYGYTF
TRBV4-3,TRBD2,17,NA,TRBJ2-1,TGCGCCAGCAGCCAAGACTTAGCGGGTGTATTACCCAATGAGCAGTTCTTC,CASSQDLAGVLPNEQFF
TRBV18,NA,15,NA,TRBJ2-1,TGTGCCAGCTCACCAGAGGGAGATTCCTACAATGAGCAGTTCTTC,CASSPEGDSYNEQFF
TRBV30,TRBD1,13,NA,TRBJ1-2,TGTGCCTGGAGTCCAGGGGGCGCTTATGGCTACACCTTC,CAWSPGGAYGYTF
TRBV11-3,TRBD1,13,NA,TRBJ2-7,TGTGCCAGCAGCTTGGGACAGGGCCACGAGCAGTACTTC,CASSLGQGHEQYF
TRBV28,TRBD1,15,NA,TRBJ1-1,TGTGCCAGCAGTTTAAGGAGACAGGGGAACACTGAAGCTTTCTTT,CASSLRRQGNTEAFF
TRBV7-2,NA,12,NA,TRBJ2-5,TGTGCCAGCAGCTTCGGGGGAGAGACCCAGTACTTC,CASSFGGETQYF
TRBV9,NA,14,medium-sized,TRBJ1-2,TGTGCCAGCAGCGTAGGCGGAGGAGAGTATGGCTACACCTTC,CASSVGGGEYGYTF